This TCR beta chain was recorded in a study of T cells expressing NK-cell markers. Turning to the study itself: Of eight sequenced donors, seven were HCMV-seropositive and one HCMV-seronegative. Overall study findings and caveats: Of the CD8+ T cells in roughly 6 donors, about 1.0-7.5% belonged to dominant NKG2C+ clonotypes.

TCRdb reanalyzed the 5' RACE reads, giving one entry per CDR3 protein sequence and no DNA. The sample table includes more than 250,000 distinct CDR3 sequences. Concerning this clonotype itself: Its antigen remains unidentified.

Sequencing was done on a sample of blood T cells: a sorted CD56 or NKG2C T cell subset, CD4+ or CD8+ T cells, or bulk PBMC T cells (not recorded which). The origin of this receptor is a young man in good health.

Here the CDR3 reads CASSAPGNTIYF. The V call is TRBV25-1, the J call TRBJ1-3. Germline values: CDR1 MGHDK, CDR2 SYGVNS. The CDR3 length is 12 residues.